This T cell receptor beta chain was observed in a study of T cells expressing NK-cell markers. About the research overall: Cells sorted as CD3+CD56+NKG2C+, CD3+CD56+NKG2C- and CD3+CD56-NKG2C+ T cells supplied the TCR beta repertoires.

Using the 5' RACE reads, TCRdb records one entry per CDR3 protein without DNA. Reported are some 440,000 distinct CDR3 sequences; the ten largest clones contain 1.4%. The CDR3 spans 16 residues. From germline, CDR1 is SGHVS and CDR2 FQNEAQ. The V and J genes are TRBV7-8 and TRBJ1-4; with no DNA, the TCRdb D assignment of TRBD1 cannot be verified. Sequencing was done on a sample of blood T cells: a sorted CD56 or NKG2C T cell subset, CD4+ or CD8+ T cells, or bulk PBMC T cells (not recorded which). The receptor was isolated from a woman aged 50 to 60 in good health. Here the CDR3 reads CASSPGGGVKRGKLFF.